A single sample is the source of the 28 T cell receptor beta chains below, sequenced in a study of beta chain features in type 1 diabetes. The entirety of the isolated RNA underwent reverse transcription, so expressed TCRB transcripts were sequenced. Method: immunoSEQ multiplex PCR; TCRdb's copy keeps in-frame clones and lacks some. This sample yields more than 300,000 clones, of which around 8% are seen a single time; 0.44% belongs to the top ten. Sequencing was done on a sample of central memory CD4+ T cells from blood. The receptors were gathered from a woman aged 18-29 years in good health.

This clone showed up many times. V gene TRBV5-1 combines with J gene TRBJ1-1; D might be TRBD1 (5 bases). Deletions cut 0 bases from V and 1 base from J, with 10 bases between. The CDR3 runs 15 residues. Germline values: CDR1 SGHRS, CDR2 YFSETQ. The CDR3 coding sequence is TGCGCCAGCAGCTTGGCGGGACTGAGGAACACTGAAGCTTTCTTT. Residues: CASSLAGLRNTEAFF.

This clone was recorded many times. The chain links TRBV7-2 to TRBJ2-3; D perhaps matches TRBD2 (5 bases). V shed 5 bases and J shed 10 bases, with 16 bases lying between them. Germline assignment: CDR1 SGHTA and CDR2 FQGNSA. The CDR3 has 13 residues. The CDR3 spells CASSPLTLSAQYF. The CDR3 DNA is TGTGCCAGCAGCCCCCTGACCCTTAGCGCGCAGTATTTT.

This clone has a handful of counts. V gene TRBV5-6 combines with J gene TRBJ1-5; D gene unclear. V lost 1 base to trimming and J lost 2 bases, with 13 bases between them. This CDR3 comprises 16 residues. CDR1 is SGHDT and CDR2 is YYEEEE in the germline V gene. The CDR3 region is CASSLTAGSRNQPQHF. CDR3 nucleotides: TGTGCCAGCAGCTTGACAGCAGGCTCGCGCAATCAGCCCCAGCATTTT. The full variable domain, its missing parts supplied by reference TRBV5-6 and TRBJ1-5, is DAGVTQSPTHLIKTRGQQVTLRCSPKSGHDTVSWYQQALGQGPQFIFQYYEEEERQRGNFPDRFSGHQFPNYSSELNVNALLLGDSALYLCASSLTAGSRNQPQHFGDGTRLSIL.

This chain uses TRBV6-1 with TRBJ2-3, with D possibly matching TRBD2 (5 bases). Trimming took 4 bases from V and 5 from J, leaving 10 bases between them. CDR3 length equals 13 residues. Germline V gene data show CDR1 as MNHNS and CDR2 as SASEGT. The CDR3 spells CASSGGPGDTQYF. DNA of the CDR3: TGTGCCAGCAGTGGAGGGCCGGGAGATACGCAGTATTTT.

This clone was seen a handful of times. J is TRBJ2-3 and V is TRBV7-9; D remains ambiguous. CDR1 SEHNR and CDR2 FQNEAQ come from the germline V gene (reference sequence). The CDR3 is 14 amino acids. Trimming took off 6 bases at V and 7 bases at J, with 17 bases between the two ends. The CDR3 DNA follows: TGTGCCAGCAGTCCCCCTAGTTCTGGCTATACGCAGTATTTT. It translates to CASSPPSSGYTQYF. Using reference TRBV7-9 and TRBJ2-3 for the parts outside the CDR3, the full variable domain is DTGVSQNPRHKITKRGQNVTFRCDPISEHNRLYWYRQTLGQGPEFLTYFQNEAQLEKSRLLSDRFSAERPKGSFSTLEIQRTEQGDSAMYLCASSPPSSGYTQYFGPGTRLTVL.

This clone appeared many times. The chain couples TRBV19 to TRBJ2-6; 7 nucleotides align to TRBD1. Germline lookup yields CDR1 LNHDA and CDR2 SQIVND (reference sequence). Trimming at V came to 3 bases and at J to 2 bases, leaving 1 base not matched to a gene. The CDR3 covers 15 residues. CDR3: CASSMGTAGANVLTF. DNA for the CDR3: TGTGCCAGTAGTATGGGGACAGCTGGGGCCAACGTCCTGACTTTC.

The genes are TRBV7-3 and TRBJ2-1; the D gene is possibly TRBD2 (6 bases). The CDR3 is 15 residues long. CDR1 and CDR2 from the germline V gene are SGHTA and FQGTGA. Trimming stripped 0 bases from V and 4 bases from J, with 10 bases between. The CDR3 nucleotides are TGTGCCAGCAGCTTAACGCGGGAAAAGTACAATGAGCAGTTCTTC. It is translated as CASSLTREKYNEQFF.

The chain has TRBV14 and TRBJ2-1, with 11 bases fitting TRBD2. The CDR3 is made up of 14 amino acids. J was trimmed by 5 bases and V by 7 bases; bases with no gene match: 4. The germline V gene has CDR1 SGHDN and CDR2 FVKESK. CDR3 coding DNA: TGTGCCAGCACACCTAGCGGGGGGAACAATGAGCAGTTCTTC. It encodes CASTPSGGNNEQFF. The full variable domain, its missing parts supplied by reference TRBV14 and TRBJ2-1, is EAGVTQFPSHSVIEKGQTVTLRCDPISGHDNLYWYRRVMGKEIKFLLHFVKESKQDESGMPNNRFLAERTGGTYSTLKVQPAELEDSGVYFCASTPSGGNNEQFFGPGTRLTVL.

This CDR3 is CASSLGGGALRLELFF. Written as DNA, the CDR3 is TGTGCCAGCAGCCTAGGCGGAGGGGCCCTCCGACTGGAACTGTTTTTT. The genes are TRBV5-6 and TRBJ1-4, with a tentative D call TRBD1 (5 bases). The CDR3 runs 16 residues. Trimming stripped 4 bases from V and 12 bases from J, with 25 bases between. Germline V gives CDR1 SGHDT, CDR2 YYEEEE.

A few counts support this clone. The chain links TRBV21-1 to TRBJ1-2; TRBD1 is the table's D call, not checked against the DNA. TRBV21-1 is an annotated pseudogene. CDR3 length: 18 amino acids. CDR3 coding DNA: TGTGCCAGCAGCAAAGTTTCGGCAAGGGACAGTGAAAACTATGGCTACACCTTC. As protein: CASSKVSARDSENYGYTF.

This clone was detected many times. The chain couples TRBV7-9 to TRBJ2-7, with D possibly TRBD1 on 5 matching bases. Looked up from germline, CDR1 is SEHNR and CDR2 is FQNEAQ (reference sequence). This CDR3 comprises 12 residues. V shed 5 bases and J shed 5 bases, with 10 bases lying between them. Written as DNA, the CDR3 is TGTGCCAGCAGCGCCCAGGGCCACGAGCAGTACTTC. Protein product: CASSAQGHEQYF.

This clone was seen only a few times. This chain connects TRBV6-1 to TRBJ1-5; no clear D. Germline values: CDR1 MNHNS, CDR2 SASEGT. The CDR3 length is 12 residues. The germline V and J ends were trimmed by 2 bases and 6 bases, with 5 bases remaining between them. CDR3 in DNA: TGTGCCAGCAGTGAACTCGGTCAGCCCCAGCATTTT. Amino acid sequence: CASSELGQPQHF.

This clone was seen a few times. CDR3 protein: CASSLDSGQYTDTQYF. The CDR3 DNA is TGTGCCAGCAGCTTAGATTCGGGACAGTACACAGATACGCAGTATTTT. The J gene is TRBJ2-3, the V gene TRBV7-3, with 7 bases identical to TRBD1. Trimming removed 2 bases from V and 2 bases from J; junction bases left unmatched: 7. Germline CDR1 SGHTA, CDR2 FQGTGA. The CDR3 totals 16 residues.

In this sample, this clone turned up a few times. The chain employs TRBV28 and TRBJ1-5; 7 bases are a match to TRBD1. Trimming cost V 6 bases and J 4 bases; bases outside gene matches: 9. Germline assignment: CDR1 MDHEN and CDR2 SYDVKM. CDR3 length: 15 amino acids. CDR3 coding DNA: TGTGCCAGCAGGGCCGGGACAGCATCAAATCAGCCCCAGCATTTT. This translates into CASRAGTASNQPQHF.

This clone was detected only a few times. This chain joins TRBV7-9 and TRBJ2-1; D is unresolved. Trimming removed 5 bases at V and 8 bases at J, with 7 bases between. The CDR3 totals 11 residues. CDR1 is SEHNR and CDR2 is FQNEAQ in the germline V gene (reference sequence). The CDR3 region is CASSPSHEQFF. In DNA form, the CDR3 reads TGTGCCAGCAGCCCGTCCCATGAGCAGTTCTTC.

The table lists this clone with a few counts. The chain employs TRBV14 and TRBJ2-7; 9 nucleotides match TRBD2. After removal of 1 base from V and 6 bases from J, the junction contained 10 bases not matched to a gene. The CDR3 sequence is 16 residues long. The germline CDR1 and CDR2 sequences are SGHDN and FVKESK. Written as DNA, the CDR3 is TGTGCCAGCAGCCAAGTCGGCGGGAGGGCCAGCGGCGAGCAGTACTTC. Its protein product is CASSQVGGRASGEQYF.

This clone was counted between two and nine times. The CDR3 loop reads CATSRDDQSNQPQHF. The CDR3 DNA reads as TGTGCCACCAGCAGAGATGACCAAAGCAATCAGCCCCAGCATTTT. The rearrangement joins TRBV15 to TRBJ1-5; unclear D gene. V was clipped by 0 bases and J by 1 base, with 7 bases between them. This CDR3 is built from 15 residues. Germline loops: CDR1 LNHNV, CDR2 YYDKDF (reference sequence). The variable domain in full, completed from reference TRBV15 and TRBJ1-5, reads DAMVIQNPRYQVTQFGKPVTLSCSQTLNHNVMYWYQQKSSQAPKLLFHYYDKDFNNEADTPDNFQSRRPNTSFCFLDIRSPGLGDTAMYLCATSRDDQSNQPQHFGDGTRLSIL.

The chain combines TRBV4-2 with TRBJ2-3, with D unclear. The V end was cut by 2 bases, the J end by 1 base, with 16 bases between. The CDR3 runs to 17 residues. CDR1 LGHNA and CDR2 YNFKEQ come from the germline V gene. CDR3 sequence: CASSQLLRSEGTDTQYF. The CDR3 DNA reads TGTGCCAGCAGCCAACTGTTGCGATCCGAGGGCACAGATACGCAGTATTTT.

As to this clone: Other DNA sequences of this sample code for an identical CDR3. This sequence joins TRBV7-2 and TRBJ1-4; 9 bases agree with TRBD1. Germline V lookup: CDR1 SGHTA, CDR2 FQGNSA. J lost 8 bases, V lost 5 bases, and 6 bases had no gene match. This CDR3 spans 14 amino acids. The CDR3 protein is CASSQGQGGEKLFF. As DNA, the CDR3 is TGTGCCAGCAGCCAGGGACAGGGCGGAGAAAAACTGTTTTTT.

This clone was counted between two and nine times. This rearrangement joins TRBV28 to TRBJ1-2, with D possibly matching TRBD1 (6 bases). This CDR3 region has 14 residues. V lost 6 bases to trimming and J lost 8 bases, with 19 bases between them. Germline V CDR1 and CDR2: MDHEN, SYDVKM. In DNA, the CDR3 is TGTGCCAGCAGCGTAGGGGGGTCCTCTCGCGGCTACACCTTC. Residues: CASSVGGSSRGYTF.

In this sample, this clone turned up a few times. The rearrangement joins TRBV1 to TRBJ2-1. TRBV1 is a pseudogene locus. The CDR3 has 13 residues. The CDR3 region is CTSSQVVLNEQFF. The DNA for the CDR3 is TGCACCAGCAGCCAAGTCGTGCTCAATGAGCAGTTCTTC.

The chain is built from TRBV7-3 and TRBJ2-1; the D gene could be TRBD1 or TRBD2 (5 bases each). This CDR3 region has 16 residues. Per germline, CDR1 SGHTA and CDR2 FQGTGA. V lost 5 bases and J 0 bases, leaving 14 bases between the germline ends. The CDR3 bases are TGTGCCAGCAGCCTCTCAGGGACGAGCTCCTACAATGAGCAGTTCTTC. Amino acid sequence: CASSLSGTSSYNEQFF.

This clone was seen a handful of times. The V gene is TRBV18, the J gene TRBJ2-7; possibly TRBD1 or TRBD2 for D (6 bases each). Trimming pared 3 bases from V and 3 bases from J, leaving 18 bases between. The CDR3 contains 16 residues. Germline lookup yields CDR1 KGHSH and CDR2 LQKENI. CDR3 loop: CASSPPSSGGGYEQYF. The CDR3 DNA is TGTGCCAGCTCACCCCCATCAAGCGGAGGGGGCTACGAGCAGTACTTC.

Only a few counts were recorded for this clone. The same CDR3 can be traced to other DNA sequences in this sample. The chain recombines TRBV7-3 with TRBJ1-1; no reliable D call. The V gene's germline CDR1 is SGHTA and CDR2 FQGTGA. The CDR3 has 13 residues. The V gene lost 4 bases and the J gene lost 0 bases, with 6 bases spanning the gap. The DNA for the CDR3 is TGTGCCAGCAGCTCTGGTATGAACACTGAAGCTTTCTTT. Amino acids: CASSSGMNTEAFF.

The gene calls are TRBV5-4 and TRBJ2-1; TRBD1 matches 7 bases. The CDR3 is 15 amino acids. Unmatched junction bases numbered 1, after V lost 1 base and J lost 0 bases. Germline values: CDR1 SGHNT, CDR2 YYREEE (reference sequence). In DNA, the CDR3 is TGTGCCAGCAGCTTGCCAGGGGGCTCCTACAATGAGCAGTTCTTC. As protein: CASSLPGGSYNEQFF.

The CDR3 bases are TGTGCCAGCAGCTTGATGGGAAGGGCTGAAGCTTTCTTT. Protein product: CASSLMGRAEAFF. The genes are TRBV5-4 and TRBJ1-1; D is uncertain. This CDR3 comprises 13 residues. Trimming shortened V by 1 base and J by 6 bases, and 10 bases separated the two germline ends. Looked up from germline, CDR1 is SGHNT and CDR2 is YYREEE (reference sequence).

This clone was picked up a small number of times. The chain joins TRBV4-1 to TRBJ2-5, with no clear D. CDR3 length: 13 residues. Per germline, CDR1 MGHRA and CDR2 YSYEKL. V lost 4 bases, J lost 2 bases, and 8 bases lay in between. CDR3 nucleotides: TGCGCCAGCAGCCGCCAAAGGCAAGAGACCCAGTACTTC. It is translated as CASSRQRQETQYF.

This clone was observed a few times. V usage is TRBV7-2 and J usage is TRBJ1-4; 9 bases are a match to TRBD1. The junction had 5 bases not matched to a gene; V was cut back by 1 base and J by 5 bases. CDR1 is SGHTA and CDR2 is FQGNSA in the germline V gene. This CDR3 is built from 16 residues. The CDR3 coding sequence is TGTGCCAGCAGCTTAGGGTGGACAGGGGAAAATGAAAAACTGTTTTTT. Its protein is CASSLGWTGENEKLFF.